This TCR beta chain was retrieved from a study of molecular identifiers for immune sequencing clone quantification. CD8+CD4-CCR7+CD45RA+ sorting gave the naive CD8 T cells. There are 14 residues in the CDR3. Germline CDR1 reads SEHNR; CDR2 reads FQNEAQ (reference sequence). V was clipped by 8 bases and J by 2 bases; unmatched bases: 6. Previously reported methods and listed TCR primers produced the bulk TCR libraries. MiXCR, applied by TCRdb to the PCR reads, yields one record per CDR3 protein. The repertoire includes roughly 630,000 distinct CDR3 sequences, roughly 27% of them detected once, and approximately 0.75% sits in the top ten. This clonotype was found a few times.

Material: naive CD8+ T cells from blood, with Jurkat cell RNA spiked in. As for subset: FACS-sorted CD8+CD4-CCR7+CD45RA+ naive T cells. This sequence was found in a human donor in good health. Some libraries in this study had Jurkat cell RNA spiked in. The rearrangement links TRBV7-9 to TRBJ2-7, with 10 bases identical to TRBD2. Here the CDR3 DNA reads TGTGCCAGCGGGTCAGCGGGAGGGCCCTACGAGCAGTACTTC. Translation: CASGSAGGPYEQYF. Based on the CDR3 plus reference TRBV7-9 and TRBJ2-7, the full variable domain is DTGVSQNPRHKITKRGQNVTFRCDPISEHNRLYWYRQTLGQGPEFLTYFQNEAQLEKSRLLSDRFSAERPKGSFSTLEIQRTEQGDSAMYLCASGSAGGPYEQYFGPGTRLTVT.